This is a list of T cell receptor beta chains from one sample in a study of T cell changes during pregnancy in multiple sclerosis. Sequenced by immunoSEQ multiplex PCR; TCRdb stores in-frame clones only, minus some. Of fewer than 60,000 clones detected, approximately 93% appear once; the ten largest clones hold approximately 0.31%. The specimen comprised CD4+ T cells from peripheral blood mononuclear cells, sampled in the third trimester of pregnancy. These receptors were taken from a female donor with multiple sclerosis, enrolled in a pregnancy study. Each CDR3 is given with its conserved first and last residue. A D gene is named only where the DNA matches it firmly. Rows may omit the clone size; those that give it use once, few, many or a size class.

-	TRBJ2-5	17	-	TRBV21-1	CASSKAAVNRGQETQYF	TGTGCCAGCAGCAAAGCAGCGGTTAACAGGGGGCAGGAGACCCAGTACTTC
-	TRBJ2-2	14	-	TRBV2	CASSFGLGYGELFF	TGTGCCAGCAGTTTTGGTCTCGGGTACGGGGAGCTGTTTTTT
-	TRBJ1-1	13	-	TRBV5-1	CASSWSGNTEAFF	TGCGCCAGCAGCTGGAGTGGGAACACTGAAGCTTTCTTT
-	TRBJ1-3	16	-	TRBV30	CAWSVSGAQRGNTIYF	TGTGCCTGGAGTGTCTCAGGGGCGCAGCGTGGAAACACCATATATTTT
-	TRBJ2-7	18	-	TRBV18	CASSPPVTPSLDHYEQYF	TGTGCCAGCTCACCACCGGTTACTCCAAGCCTAGACCACTACGAGCAGTACTTC
TRBD2	TRBJ2-3	16	-	TRBV7-9	CASSYGLAGLHGSQYF	TGTGCCAGCAGTTACGGACTAGCGGGCCTTCACGGATCGCAGTATTTT
TRBD2	TRBJ2-7	19	-	TRBV5-4	CASSLVGRVSAGGFHEQYF	TGTGCCAGCAGCTTGGTAGGCCGCGTATCAGCGGGAGGGTTCCACGAGCAGTACTTC
-	TRBJ2-5	14	-	TRBV18	CASLKSRFQETQYF	TGTGCCAGCTTGAAGTCTAGATTCCAAGAGACCCAGTACTTC
-	TRBJ2-3	14	-	TRBV5-1	CASSFQARGDTQYF	TGCGCCAGCAGCTTTCAAGCTCGAGGAGATACGCAGTATTTT
TRBD1	TRBJ1-4	15	-	TRBV5-4	CASSSGQGTNEKLFF	TGTGCCAGCAGCAGCGGACAGGGCACAAATGAAAAACTGTTTTTT
-	TRBJ1-1	14	-	TRBV5-1	CASSLGQSSGGAFF	TGCGCCAGCAGCTTAGGACAGTCCTCAGGAGGAGCTTTCTTT
TRBD1	TRBJ2-7	14	-	TRBV28	CASSQTGGVYEQYF	TGTGCCAGCAGTCAAACAGGGGGCGTATACGAGCAGTACTTC
TRBD1	TRBJ1-4	16	-	TRBV7-2	CASRRDRDSTNEKLFF	TGTGCCAGCAGGAGGGACAGAGACTCAACTAATGAAAAACTGTTTTTT
TRBD1	TRBJ2-7	16	-	TRBV14	CASSQDRDRTAYEQYF	TGTGCCAGCAGCCAAGACCGGGACAGGACCGCCTACGAGCAGTACTTC
TRBD1	TRBJ1-2	14	-	TRBV28	CASRPTGATYGYTF	TGTGCCAGCAGACCGACAGGGGCCACTTATGGCTACACCTTC
TRBD2	TRBJ2-7	14	-	TRBV30	CAWILAGVTYEQYF	TGTGCCTGGATCCTAGCGGGAGTAACCTACGAGCAGTACTTC
TRBD2	TRBJ2-7	17	-	TRBV19	CASSMGEMTSGPGEQYF	TGTGCCAGTAGTATGGGGGAGATGACTAGCGGCCCCGGCGAGCAGTACTTC
-	TRBJ1-1	13	-	TRBV28	CASSLAGYTEAFF	TGTGCCAGCAGTTTAGCAGGGTACACTGAAGCTTTCTTT
-	TRBJ2-2	14	-	TRBV10-3	CATDPGIITGELFF	TGTGCCACCGACCCCGGGATTATCACCGGGGAGCTGTTTTTT
-	TRBJ1-1	14	-	TRBV7-2	CASSWSHQNTEAFF	TGTGCCAGCAGCTGGTCACACCAGAACACTGAAGCTTTCTTT
-	TRBJ1-1	13	-	TRBV2	CASSVVRGNEAFF	TGTGCCAGCAGTGTCGTCAGGGGCAATGAAGCTTTCTTT
-	TRBJ2-4	13	once	TRBV5-5	CASSLGGKNIQYF	TGTGCCAGCAGCTTGGGAGGCAAGAACATTCAGTACTTC
TRBD1	TRBJ1-2	13	few	TRBV30	CAWMTGSNYGYTF	TGTGCCTGGATGACAGGGTCTAACTATGGCTACACCTTC
-	TRBJ2-5	14	-	TRBV7-2	CASSLRGGSETQYF	TGTGCCAGCAGCTTAAGGGGGGGATCAGAGACCCAGTACTTC
-	TRBJ1-1	12	-	TRBV30	CAWGERNTEAFF	TGTGCCTGGGGAGAGAGGAACACTGAAGCTTTCTTT
-	TRBJ2-7	14	-	TRBV7-9	CASSLRGGNYEQYF	TGTGCCAGCAGCCTCAGAGGTGGTAACTACGAGCAGTACTTC
-	TRBJ2-3	15	once	TRBV5-1	CASSLTLQGTDTQYF	TGCGCCAGCAGCTTGACATTACAGGGCACAGATACGCAGTATTTT
-	TRBJ1-3	16	-	TRBV5-4	CASSPSAGIEGNTIYF	TGTGCCAGCAGCCCGAGCGCCGGGATTGAGGGAAACACCATATATTTT
-	TRBJ1-4	15	-	TRBV5-1	CASSFQTGSSEELFF	TGCGCCAGCAGCTTCCAAACAGGGTCATCAGAGGAACTGTTTTTT
TRBD1	TRBJ1-2	16	-	TRBV9	CASSALKTGGVDGYTF	TGTGCCAGCAGCGCCCTTAAGACAGGGGGGGTTGATGGCTACACCTTC
TRBD1	TRBJ2-3	16	-	TRBV4-2	CASSPLDRGSTDTQYF	TGTGCCAGCAGCCCTCTTGACAGGGGTTCCACAGATACGCAGTATTTT
TRBD1	TRBJ1-3	18	-	TRBV7-9	CASSLGQGVTSSGNTIYF	TGTGCCAGCAGCTTAGGACAGGGGGTGACCAGCTCTGGAAACACCATATATTTT
-	TRBJ1-2	12	-	TRBV4-2	CASGRDRYGYTF	TGTGCCAGCGGCCGAGACAGATATGGCTACACCTTC
-	TRBJ2-7	12	-	TRBV18	CASSDSGVEQYF	TGTGCCAGCTCGGACTCCGGGGTCGAGCAGTACTTC
-	TRBJ2-7	13	-	TRBV6-6	CASSPGTFYSEYF	TGTGCCAGCAGCCCCGGGACTTTCTACAGCGAGTACTTC
-	TRBJ2-7	14	-	TRBV7-2	CASSLGPGSYEQYF	TGTGCCAGCAGCTTAGGGCCAGGTTCCTACGAGCAGTACTTC
TRBD1	TRBJ2-5	14	-	TRBV7-9	CASSPKTGRETQYF	TGTGCCAGCAGCCCGAAGACAGGGCGGGAGACCCAGTACTTC